The T cell receptor beta chain described here comes from a study of blood T cell repertoires in COVID-19. The table came from immunoSEQ multiplex PCR; TCRdb's copy has only in-frame clones and leaves some out. The sample shows more than 250,000 clones, 80% to 90% of them seen only once. The CDR3 has 14 residues. Germline V gene sequence: CDR1 SGDLS, CDR2 YYNGEE. V lost 0 bases to trimming and J lost 8 bases, with 14 bases between them. The receptor comes from a man aged 25-40 years who had recovered from COVID-19. The V call is TRBV9, the J call TRBJ1-1, with a tentative D call TRBD1 (6 bases). The sequenced material came from PBMCs or T cells enriched from blood (not recorded which). CDR3 sequence (DNA): TGTGCCAGCAGCGTAGACGGCAGGGGAAGAGAAGCTTTCTTT. Its protein product is CASSVDGRGREAFF.